This TCR beta chain was observed in a study of blood T cell repertoires in COVID-19. Turning to the study itself: Sources were T cells, B-cell-depleted T cells, or PBMCs; the material itself was cDNA or gDNA.

Germline lookup yields CDR1 SGDLS and CDR2 YYNGEE. The V end was cut by 4 bases, the J end by 4 bases, with 17 bases between. The CDR3 covers 15 residues. Sequencing was performed with immunoSEQ multiplex PCR; in TCRdb, only in-frame clones are kept and a portion is missing. The table has about 61,000 clones, 70% to 90% seen once. Material: peripheral blood. The chain links TRBV9 to TRBJ1-2; D is perhaps TRBD1 (6 bases). The clonotype comes from a woman aged 80 or over with active COVID-19. The CDR3 DNA sequence: TGTGCCAGCAGCTCCCAGACAGGTCTTGCCTATGGCTACACCTTC. Protein sequence: CASSSQTGLAYGYTF.